These T cell receptor beta chains were read from a single sample in a study of shared clonotypes between healthy human individuals. Measured with immunoSEQ multiplex PCR; TCRdb has only the in-frame clones, and not every one. This table holds nearly 2 million clones, about 94% found once. The sample comprised naive CD8+ T cells sorted from blood. The source of these receptors is a man younger than 35 in good health. The conserved cysteine and the conserved F or W are not part of the CDR3 here. Each record gives: J gene, V gene, CDR3 protein.

TRBJ2-7	TRBV19	ASSEGLAVGHEQY
TRBJ2-5	TRBV7-3	ASSLEVYETQY
TRBJ2-1	TRBV19	ASSIGTLAERNEQF
TRBJ2-7	TRBV19	ALMEGTEIRKIYEQY
TRBJ1-3	TRBV29-1	SVEDREEAGNTIY
TRBJ2-7	TRBV6-6	ASSLGPTYEQY
TRBJ2-5	TRBV7-9	ASSSWGLQEYQETQY
TRBJ2-2	TRBV6-8	ASSSTSSTAGGPGELF
TRBJ1-1	TRBV7-9	ASSLERVTAEAF
TRBJ2-7	TRBV9	ASSVGGGILSYEQY
TRBJ2-7	TRBV7-9	ASSLGALEQY
TRBJ2-1	TRBV4-1	ASSRTSGRTSSYNEQF
TRBJ2-7	TRBV19	ASSIFGGDPPKEQY
TRBJ2-7	TRBV27	ASSPHDRAGSYEQY
TRBJ1-1	TRBV6-5	ASSYSGAGDVAF
TRBJ2-5	TRBV30	AWSLDRGRETQY
TRBJ2-2	TRBV9	ASSQIAGVTGELF
TRBJ2-7	TRBV19	ASIGTGLGEQY
TRBJ2-7	TRBV19	ASNPGQGRYEQY
TRBJ2-1	TRBV5-6	ASSFGLAEHNEQF
TRBJ2-1	TRBV9	ASSSEGGRADNEQF
TRBJ1-5	TRBV19	ASSLTGFGNQPQH
TRBJ2-5	TRBV9	ASETGLGFGETQY
TRBJ2-7	TRBV5-1	ASSEGQGNYEQY
TRBJ2-3	TRBV9	ASSARTASDTQY
TRBJ2-7	TRBV28	ASSLYSSYEQY
-	TRBV7-9	ASSSTTGSDEQY
TRBJ2-1	TRBV10-1	ASSERYGDNEQF
TRBJ1-4	TRBV10-2	ASSWDPTNEKLF
TRBJ2-4	TRBV9	ASSVAEGSSQGIQY
TRBJ2-3	TRBV11-1	ASTGSTDTQY
TRBJ1-1	TRBV2	ASNERGIAEAF
TRBJ2-1	TRBV7-8	ASRPHAGRNEQF
TRBJ2-7	TRBV27	ASSLTSGRMGSEQY
TRBJ2-5	TRBV4-3	ASSQMYRGETQY
TRBJ2-1	TRBV6-4	ASSDPRTGGNEQF
TRBJ1-1	TRBV5-5	ASRPGTGNTEAF
TRBJ2-2	TRBV10-3	ASGPGMPNTGELF